The 7 T cell receptor beta chains given below trace back to one sample, sequenced in a study of cytomegalovirus exposure and HLA in healthy donors. It was with 60 Vbeta and 13 Jbeta primers that the PCR ran. Repertoires were generated with immunoSEQ multiplex PCR, while TCRdb's copy carries only in-frame clones and drops some. The profile shows some 120,000 clones, around 74% of them singletons. Sequencing was done on a sample of PBMCs. The receptors here all came from a woman under 30 in good health and CMV-seronegative.

This clone was counted once. The genes are TRBV2 and TRBJ1-3; weak D call: TRBD1 (5 bases). The ends were cut back, 4 bases at V and 0 bases at J, with 13 bases in the middle. The length of the CDR3 is 16 residues. Germline V gives CDR1 SNHLY, CDR2 FYNNEI. The DNA of the CDR3 is TGTGCCAGCAGTGCGGCAGGGCAGCGCTCTGGAAACACCATATATTTT. Translating it yields CASSAAGQRSGNTIYF.

The chain recombines TRBV30 with TRBJ2-3; D gene ambiguous. Looked up from germline, CDR1 is GTSNPN and CDR2 is SVGIG (reference sequence). The CDR3 has 14 residues. V was trimmed by 0 bases and J by 0 bases, leaving 7 bases between them. DNA of the CDR3: TGTGCCTGGAGTGTACTCCTCAGCACAGATACGCAGTATTTT. Translation gives CAWSVLLSTDTQYF. The complete variable domain, with remaining parts taken from reference TRBV30 and TRBJ2-3, reads SQTIHQWPATLVQPVGSPLSLECTVEGTSNPNLYWYRQAAGRGLQLLFYSVGIGQISSEVPQNLSASRPQDRQFILSSKKLLLSDSGFYLCAWSVLLSTDTQYFGPGTRLTVL.

The chain couples TRBV14 to TRBJ2-5, with TRBD1 matching 7 bases. Germline V gene sequence: CDR1 SGHDN, CDR2 FVKESK. The CDR3 loop spans 15 amino acids. The junction had 7 bases not matched to a gene; V was cut back by 2 bases and J by 4 bases. The CDR3 loop is CASSQWQGVGETQYF. Written as DNA, the CDR3 is TGTGCCAGCAGCCAATGGCAGGGGGTCGGAGAGACCCAGTACTTC.

This clone has more than one count but fewer than ten. V gene TRBV28 combines with J gene TRBJ2-5; TRBD2 is a possible D gene (6 bases). CDR1 is MDHEN and CDR2 is SYDVKM in the germline V gene. Trimming took off 4 bases at V and 2 bases at J, with 20 bases between the two ends. CDR3 length equals 17 residues. CDR3 loop: CASSSPPRGLPQETQYF. The CDR3 DNA reads as TGTGCCAGCAGTTCCCCACCGAGGGGACTGCCACAAGAGACCCAGTACTTC.

The chain links TRBV19 to TRBJ1-4; 7 bases fit TRBD1. Trimming at V came to 5 bases and at J to 4 bases, leaving 16 bases not matched to a gene. CDR3 length equals 18 residues. In germline, CDR1 is LNHDA, CDR2 SQIVND (reference sequence). The CDR3 reads CASSPGRGGPQDNEKLFF. CDR3 nucleotide sequence: TGTGCCAGTAGTCCCGGAAGAGGGGGCCCGCAGGATAATGAAAAACTGTTTTTT.

As DNA, the CDR3 is TGCGCCAGCAGCCACGGACAGGCTACCACCTACGAGCAGTACTTC. As protein: CASSHGQATTYEQYF. The rearrangement links TRBV4-1 to TRBJ2-7, with 7 bases fitting TRBD1. From germline, CDR1 is MGHRA and CDR2 YSYEKL. V lost 3 bases to trimming and J lost 2 bases; unmatched junction nucleotides: 7. The CDR3 extends over 15 amino acids.

In DNA form, the CDR3 reads TGTGCCAGCAGCCCTCGGGACAGAAACTACGAGCAGTACTTC. This encodes CASSPRDRNYEQYF. The rearrangement links TRBV9 to TRBJ2-7; TRBD1 matches 7 bases. Trimming cost V 4 bases and J 3 bases; bases outside gene matches: 7. Looked up from germline, CDR1 is SGDLS and CDR2 is YYNGEE. The CDR3 is made up of 14 amino acids.